The rows below give T cell receptor beta chains drawn from one sample of a study of blood T cell repertoires in COVID-19. The method was immunoSEQ multiplex PCR; TCRdb's version includes in-frame clones alone and lacks a portion of them. This table has about 76,000 clones, around nine tenths appearing once. Source material: peripheral blood. These receptors originate from a human donor in a cohort sampled during active COVID-19. The CDR3 runs from the conserved cysteine through the conserved F or W. The D gene is left open where the match is weak. Expanded clones are given a class, and other clones once, few, many or no size at all.

d_gene	abundance	j_gene	v_gene	CDR3nt	CDR3aa
TRBD1	-	TRBJ1-1	TRBV6-4	TGTGCCAGCATGAAGGACAGGGGGTTTGTTGAAGCTTTCTTT	CASMKDRGFVEAFF
-	once	TRBJ2-5	TRBV9	TGTGCCAGCAGCGTAGGATCAAGCGGAGAGACCCAGTACTTC	CASSVGSSGETQYF
-	-	TRBJ2-5	TRBV2	TGTGCCAGCAAGAGAGCTCAAGAGACCCAGTACTTC	CASKRAQETQYF
TRBD1	-	TRBJ2-5	TRBV5-1	TGCGCCAGCAGCTTGGACGGGACAGGTCAAGAGACCCAGTACTTC	CASSLDGTGQETQYF
-	-	TRBJ2-3	TRBV12-3/TRBV12-4	TGTGCCAGCAGTTCCCCTACTACGCAGTATTTT	CASSSPTTQYF
TRBD2	-	TRBJ2-1	TRBV4-2	TGTGCCAGCAGCCAAGCTAAGTGGTCGAGCGGGGGGGCCTATGAGCAGTTCTTC	CASSQAKWSSGGAYEQFF
TRBD2	-	TRBJ2-7	TRBV9	TGTGCCAGCAGCGTGGGGGGGTCGGACTACGAGCAGTACTTC	CASSVGGSDYEQYF
-	-	TRBJ2-7	TRBV3-1/TRBV3-2	TGTGCCAGCAGCCAAGTTGGAGGGGAAGCCGTCGAGCAGTACTTC	CASSQVGGEAVEQYF
-	-	TRBJ1-1	TRBV7-2	TGTGCCAGCAGCCGGGGGGTAGTCATGAACACTGAAGCTTTCTTT	CASSRGVVMNTEAFF
-	-	TRBJ2-3	TRBV9	TGTGCCAGCAGCGCCGGAGCGGGTCGCACAGATACGCAGTATTTT	CASSAGAGRTDTQYF
-	-	TRBJ2-7	TRBV4-3	TGCGCCAGCAGCCAAGATCGGAGGGTTTACGAGCAGTACTTC	CASSQDRRVYEQYF
-	-	TRBJ1-4	TRBV30	TGTGCCTGGAGTGTACTAGGGGGAAGAGGTGAAAAACTGTTTTTT	CAWSVLGGRGEKLFF
TRBD2	-	TRBJ2-2	TRBV5-1	TGCGCCAGCAGCTTCACTAGCGGGGGGCCGGCCGGGGAGCTGTTTTTT	CASSFTSGGPAGELFF
TRBD2	-	TRBJ2-7	TRBV6-6	TGTGCCAGCAGTACCCTAGCGGGTCTTTCGAACGAGCAGTACTTC	CASSTLAGLSNEQYF
-	-	TRBJ1-1	TRBV6-4	TGTGCCAGCAGCGCCGGAGGAGGGACTGAAGCTTTCTTT	CASSAGGGTEAFF
TRBD2	-	TRBJ2-1	TRBV4-2	TGTGCCAGCAGCCAAAGGACTAGCGGGGGTCGAACCTCCTACAATGAGCAGTTCTTC	CASSQRTSGGRTSYNEQFF
TRBD2	-	TRBJ2-7	TRBV24-1	TGTGCCACCAGTGGCCCCTTTTTGAGCGGGATCTCCTACGAGCAGTACTTC	CATSGPFLSGISYEQYF
-	-	TRBJ2-5	TRBV9	TGTGCCAGCACCAAGAGGGGGGGGCCCCAAGAGACCCAGTACTTC	CASTKRGGPQETQYF
TRBD2	once	TRBJ2-1	TRBV15	TGTGCCACCAGCAGAGAAATCACTAGCGGGGCCAATGAGCAGTTCTTC	CATSREITSGANEQFF
-	-	TRBJ1-1	TRBV5-6	TGTGCCAGCAGCTCCAGGGAAGCAGGCACTGAAGCTTTCTTT	CASSSREAGTEAFF
TRBD1	-	TRBJ2-7	TRBV11-1	TGTGCCAGCAGCTCCGTCGGGACAGGAGCTTTCTACGAGCAGTACTTC	CASSSVGTGAFYEQYF
-	-	TRBJ1-5	TRBV2	TGTGCCAGCAGGGGCGTTTCTAGCAATCAGCCCCAGCATTTT	CASRGVSSNQPQHF
TRBD1	-	TRBJ1-5	TRBV2	TGTGCCAGCAGTGGGGGCAGGGGGCCTAATCAGCCCCAGCATTTT	CASSGGRGPNQPQHF
-	-	TRBJ2-3	TRBV2	TGTGCCAGCACCTATACAGATACGCAGTATTTT	CASTYTDTQYF
-	-	TRBJ2-4	TRBV7-9	TGTGCCAGCAGCTTAGAGGACAGCGGCAAAAACATTCAGTACTTC	CASSLEDSGKNIQYF
TRBD2	-	TRBJ2-1	TRBV4-1	TGCGCCAGCAGCCAAGAAGGCCTAGCGGGGTATGAGCAGTTCTTC	CASSQEGLAGYEQFF
-	-	TRBJ1-2	TRBV15	TGTGCCACCAGCAGAGATGGGGGCCGGCTTAAATCGATATTAAACTATGGCTACACCTTC	CATSRDGGRLKSILNYGYTF
-	-	TRBJ2-7	TRBV7-9	TGTGCCAGCAGCCCCGCGAGTAACTACGAGCAGTACTTC	CASSPASNYEQYF
-	-	TRBJ1-5	TRBV19	TGTGCCAGTATGGCGACAGGCGGCAATCAGCCCCAGCATTTT	CASMATGGNQPQHF
TRBD1	-	TRBJ2-2	TRBV5-6	TGTGCCAGCATCTTGGGGCAGGGGGCAAACACCGGGGAGCTGTTTTTT	CASILGQGANTGELFF
TRBD1	-	TRBJ1-6	TRBV18	TGTGCCAGCTCCGGGACAGGGGTAACTAATTCACCCCTCCACTTT	CASSGTGVTNSPLHF
-	-	TRBJ1-2	TRBV3-1/TRBV3-2	TGTGCCAGCAGCCAAGAAGGGGTTCACTATGGCTACACCTTC	CASSQEGVHYGYTF
TRBD2	-	TRBJ2-1	TRBV4-2	TGTGCCAGCAGCCAAGGGACTAGCGGGGGGTACAATGAGCAGTTCTTC	CASSQGTSGGYNEQFF
-	-	TRBJ2-1	TRBV27	TGTGCCAGCAGTTTGGTTACAGGGTTCGACAATGAGCAGTTCTTC	CASSLVTGFDNEQFF
TRBD1	-	TRBJ1-2	TRBV7-8	TGTGCCAGCAGCTTAGCGCAGGGGGCGCTCCGTGGCTACACCTTC	CASSLAQGALRGYTF
TRBD1	-	TRBJ1-2	TRBV19	TGTGCCAGTAGTAGACAGGGGGACATCAGTAACTATGGCTACACCTTC	CASSRQGDISNYGYTF
-	-	TRBJ1-2	TRBV19	TGTGCCAGTAGTGGAGGGCCCGGGCGGAGTGGCTACACCTTC	CASSGGPGRSGYTF
TRBD2	-	TRBJ2-3	TRBV5-8	TGTGCCAGCAGCTCCTGGGCGGGGGGACGCACAGATACGCAGTATTTT	CASSSWAGGRTDTQYF
-	-	TRBJ2-5	TRBV30	TGTGCCTGGAGTGACGGGGCAGGGGTTGCGGAGACCCAGTACTTC	CAWSDGAGVAETQYF
TRBD2	-	TRBJ2-5	TRBV30	TGTGCCTGGAGTGGGGGGGGTCAAGAGACCCAGTACTTC	CAWSGGGQETQYF
-	-	TRBJ2-7	TRBV2	TGTGCCAGCAGCGAACAGGGCTCCAGCTCCTACGAGCAGTACTTC	CASSEQGSSSYEQYF